These T cell receptor beta chains were read from a single sample in a study of blood T cell repertoires in COVID-19. Assay: immunoSEQ multiplex PCR; the TCRdb copy retains only in-frame clones and omits some. The data show roughly 150,000 clones, with about four fifths seen just once and 1.5% to 2% held by the top ten. Sequenced sample: PBMCs or T cells enriched from blood (not recorded which). Source of these receptors: a woman younger than 35 who had been exposed to COVID-19. The CDR3 runs from the conserved cysteine through the conserved F or W. A D gene is named only where the DNA matches it firmly. Clone size is shown for a subset of rows, as once, few, many or a class of expanded clone.

v_call: TRBV9; clone_size: .; j_call: TRBJ2-3; d_call: .; cdr3_aa: CASSVSWDSSTDTQYF; cdr3_nt: TGTGCCAGCAGCGTGAGCTGGGACTCCAGCACAGATACGCAGTATTTT
v_call: TRBV30; clone_size: .; j_call: TRBJ2-1; d_call: .; cdr3_aa: CAWSGYGGYNEQFF; cdr3_nt: TGTGCCTGGAGTGGGTACGGGGGTTACAATGAGCAGTTCTTC
v_call: TRBV9; clone_size: once; j_call: TRBJ2-3; d_call: TRBD2; cdr3_aa: CASSSRLAEPSDTQYF; cdr3_nt: TGTGCCAGCAGCTCGCGACTAGCGGAACCATCAGATACGCAGTATTTT
v_call: TRBV14; clone_size: .; j_call: TRBJ2-3; d_call: .; cdr3_aa: CASSQGWLSAEGASTDTQYF; cdr3_nt: TGTGCCAGCAGCCAAGGCTGGCTGAGTGCGGAGGGTGCGAGTACAGATACGCAGTATTTT
v_call: TRBV7-9; clone_size: .; j_call: TRBJ1-5; d_call: .; cdr3_aa: CASSPGDFNQPQHF; cdr3_nt: TGTGCCAGCAGCCCCGGGGACTTCAATCAGCCCCAGCATTTT
v_call: TRBV2; clone_size: .; j_call: TRBJ1-2; d_call: .; cdr3_aa: CASSGQGNVYGYTF; cdr3_nt: TGTGCCAGCAGTGGGCAGGGGAATGTGTATGGCTACACCTTC
v_call: TRBV7-2; clone_size: few; j_call: TRBJ2-7; d_call: .; cdr3_aa: CASSLRGESYEQYF; cdr3_nt: TGTGCCAGCAGCTTAAGGGGCGAGTCCTACGAGCAGTACTTC
v_call: TRBV28; clone_size: .; j_call: TRBJ1-1; d_call: .; cdr3_aa: CASSQDFGVTEAFF; cdr3_nt: TGTGCCAGCAGTCAGGACTTTGGGGTCACTGAAGCTTTCTTT
v_call: TRBV11-3; clone_size: .; j_call: TRBJ2-3; d_call: .; cdr3_aa: CASSLGGHPRGTDTQYF; cdr3_nt: TGTGCCAGCAGCTTAGGGGGACACCCGAGGGGCACAGATACGCAGTATTTT
v_call: TRBV2; clone_size: .; j_call: TRBJ1-3; d_call: TRBD1; cdr3_aa: CASSGQGGNTIYF; cdr3_nt: TGTGCCAGCAGTGGACAGGGTGGAAACACCATATATTTT
v_call: TRBV4-1; clone_size: .; j_call: TRBJ2-1; d_call: TRBD2; cdr3_aa: CASSQLTSGGTYNEQFF; cdr3_nt: TGCGCCAGCAGCCAGTTAACTAGCGGGGGAACCTACAATGAGCAGTTCTTC
v_call: TRBV18; clone_size: .; j_call: TRBJ1-1; d_call: TRBD1; cdr3_aa: CASSDRGLTEAFF; cdr3_nt: TGTGCCAGCTCAGACAGGGGGCTGACTGAAGCTTTCTTT
v_call: TRBV5-1; clone_size: .; j_call: TRBJ2-1; d_call: TRBD2; cdr3_aa: CASSLAVWGRADEQFF; cdr3_nt: TGCGCCAGCAGCTTGGCCGTATGGGGGAGGGCGGATGAGCAGTTCTTC
v_call: TRBV6-7; clone_size: .; j_call: TRBJ2-3; d_call: .; cdr3_aa: CASSYRVDTQYF; cdr3_nt: TGTGCCAGCAGTTACCGGGTAGATACGCAGTATTTT
v_call: TRBV7-6; clone_size: .; j_call: TRBJ1-4; d_call: TRBD1; cdr3_aa: CASSFRGQGSEKLFF; cdr3_nt: TGTGCCAGCAGCTTCCGGGGACAGGGGAGCGAAAAACTGTTTTTT
v_call: TRBV15; clone_size: .; j_call: TRBJ1-2; d_call: .; cdr3_aa: CATSRGLGASFNGYTF; cdr3_nt: TGTGCCACCAGCAGAGGGTTGGGGGCGAGTTTCAATGGCTACACCTTC
v_call: TRBV7-8; clone_size: .; j_call: TRBJ1-1; d_call: .; cdr3_aa: CASSFYGDTEAFF; cdr3_nt: TGTGCCAGCAGCTTCTACGGGGACACTGAAGCTTTCTTT
v_call: TRBV7-2; clone_size: .; j_call: TRBJ1-4; d_call: .; cdr3_aa: CASSLTGWTNEKLFF; cdr3_nt: TGTGCCAGCAGCTTAACAGGGTGGACTAATGAAAAACTGTTTTTT
v_call: TRBV18; clone_size: .; j_call: TRBJ2-7; d_call: .; cdr3_aa: CASSLLAVAYEQYF; cdr3_nt: TGTGCCAGCTCGTTACTAGCAGTAGCTTACGAGCAGTACTTC
v_call: TRBV28; clone_size: .; j_call: TRBJ1-2; d_call: TRBD1; cdr3_aa: CASILDRALPISGYTF; cdr3_nt: TGTGCCAGCATCCTGGACAGGGCCCTCCCAATCTCGGGCTACACCTTC
v_call: TRBV9; clone_size: .; j_call: TRBJ2-1; d_call: TRBD2; cdr3_aa: CASSVPYGRGDNEQFF; cdr3_nt: TGTGCCAGCAGCGTACCTTACGGGAGGGGTGACAATGAGCAGTTCTTC
v_call: TRBV10-3; clone_size: few; j_call: TRBJ2-1; d_call: TRBD2; cdr3_aa: CAISDYGTSSLNEQFF; cdr3_nt: TGTGCCATCAGTGACTACGGGACTAGTTCATTGAATGAGCAGTTCTTC
v_call: TRBV18; clone_size: .; j_call: TRBJ2-1; d_call: .; cdr3_aa: CASSPRIGDNEQFF; cdr3_nt: TGTGCCAGCTCACCACGGATCGGAGACAATGAGCAGTTCTTC
v_call: TRBV11-3; clone_size: .; j_call: TRBJ1-1; d_call: .; cdr3_aa: CASSSGNTEAFF; cdr3_nt: TGTGCCAGCAGCTCAGGAAACACTGAAGCTTTCTTT
v_call: TRBV5-1; clone_size: once; j_call: TRBJ1-1; d_call: .; cdr3_aa: CASSFGQTQILNTEAFF; cdr3_nt: TGCGCCAGCAGCTTCGGACAGACCCAGATATTGAACACTGAAGCTTTCTTT
v_call: TRBV14; clone_size: .; j_call: TRBJ1-6; d_call: .; cdr3_aa: CASSQQLNSYNSPLHF; cdr3_nt: TGTGCCAGCAGCCAACAACTGAACTCCTATAATTCACCCCTCCACTTT
v_call: TRBV27; clone_size: .; j_call: TRBJ1-1; d_call: .; cdr3_aa: CASSLQGYRNTEAFF; cdr3_nt: TGTGCCAGCAGTTTACAGGGTTACCGGAACACTGAAGCTTTCTTT
v_call: TRBV28; clone_size: .; j_call: TRBJ1-2; d_call: .; cdr3_aa: CASTGDSWGYTF; cdr3_nt: TGTGCCAGCACCGGGGACTCCTGGGGCTACACCTTC
v_call: TRBV7-2; clone_size: .; j_call: TRBJ1-2; d_call: .; cdr3_aa: CASSATGPYGYTF; cdr3_nt: TGTGCCAGCAGCGCGACAGGTCCTTATGGCTACACCTTC
v_call: TRBV7-3; clone_size: .; j_call: TRBJ2-3; d_call: .; cdr3_aa: CASSLTGPTDTQYF; cdr3_nt: TGTGCCAGCAGCTTAACGGGCCCCACAGATACGCAGTATTTT
v_call: TRBV29-1; clone_size: .; j_call: TRBJ2-1; d_call: .; cdr3_aa: CSVPLGGSYNEQFF; cdr3_nt: TGCAGCGTACCCCTGGGGGGCTCCTACAATGAGCAGTTCTTC
v_call: TRBV18; clone_size: .; j_call: TRBJ1-4; d_call: TRBD1; cdr3_aa: CASSLHRGATNEKLFF; cdr3_nt: TGTGCCAGCTCACTCCACAGGGGGGCAACTAATGAAAAACTGTTTTTT
v_call: TRBV10-3; clone_size: .; j_call: TRBJ1-4; d_call: TRBD1; cdr3_aa: CAISESPTGIEKLFF; cdr3_nt: TGTGCCATCAGTGAGTCTCCGACAGGGATTGAAAAACTGTTTTTT
v_call: TRBV10-3; clone_size: .; j_call: TRBJ2-1; d_call: TRBD2; cdr3_aa: CAISEGSGRNYNEQFF; cdr3_nt: TGTGCCATCAGTGAGGGTAGCGGGAGGAACTACAATGAGCAGTTCTTC
v_call: TRBV3-1/TRBV3-2; clone_size: .; j_call: TRBJ2-7; d_call: TRBD1; cdr3_aa: CASSQIGTGDYEQYF; cdr3_nt: TGTGCCAGCAGCCAAATCGGGACAGGAGACTACGAGCAGTACTTC
v_call: TRBV28; clone_size: .; j_call: TRBJ1-4; d_call: TRBD1; cdr3_aa: CASWTGGYGKLFF; cdr3_nt: TGTGCCAGCTGGACAGGGGGGTACGGAAAACTGTTTTTT
v_call: TRBV11-3; clone_size: .; j_call: TRBJ2-2; d_call: .; cdr3_aa: CASSLQGSGELFF; cdr3_nt: TGTGCCAGCAGCTTACAGGGATCCGGGGAGCTGTTTTTT
v_call: TRBV6-4; clone_size: .; j_call: TRBJ1-2; d_call: TRBD1; cdr3_aa: CASSDGTGVGYTF; cdr3_nt: TGTGCCAGCAGTGACGGGACAGGGGTCGGCTACACCTTC
v_call: TRBV27; clone_size: .; j_call: TRBJ2-1; d_call: TRBD2; cdr3_aa: CASSVSGRIDEQFF; cdr3_nt: TGTGCCAGCAGTGTTAGCGGGAGAATTGATGAGCAGTTCTTC
v_call: TRBV5-1; clone_size: .; j_call: TRBJ1-2; d_call: .; cdr3_aa: CASSLSPRLGGYTF; cdr3_nt: TGCGCCAGCAGCTTGTCGCCCAGACTTGGTGGCTACACCTTC
v_call: TRBV3-1/TRBV3-2; clone_size: once; j_call: TRBJ1-2; d_call: TRBD1; cdr3_aa: CASRGDSLYGYTF; cdr3_nt: TGTGCCAGCAGGGGGGACAGTCTCTATGGCTACACCTTC
v_call: TRBV5-4; clone_size: once; j_call: TRBJ2-1; d_call: TRBD2; cdr3_aa: CATRAGNEQFF; cdr3_nt: TGTGCCACCAGAGCGGGGAATGAGCAGTTCTTC
v_call: TRBV6-1; clone_size: .; j_call: TRBJ2-5; d_call: TRBD2; cdr3_aa: CASSEAPSGITETQYF; cdr3_nt: TGTGCCAGCAGTGAAGCCCCGAGCGGGATAACAGAGACCCAGTACTTC
v_call: TRBV6-5; clone_size: few; j_call: TRBJ2-7; d_call: .; cdr3_aa: CASRSTSFDSYEQYF; cdr3_nt: TGTGCCAGCAGATCTACTAGCTTTGACTCCTACGAGCAGTACTTC
v_call: TRBV30; clone_size: .; j_call: TRBJ2-7; d_call: .; cdr3_aa: CAWSVQDPYEQYF; cdr3_nt: TGTGCCTGGAGTGTTCAGGATCCCTACGAGCAGTACTTC
v_call: TRBV4-3; clone_size: .; j_call: TRBJ2-1; d_call: TRBD2; cdr3_aa: CASSPYSGIVNEQFF; cdr3_nt: TGCGCCAGCAGCCCATATAGCGGGATTGTCAATGAGCAGTTCTTC
v_call: TRBV28; clone_size: .; j_call: TRBJ1-5; d_call: .; cdr3_aa: CASSLGGGSDQPQHF; cdr3_nt: TGTGCCAGCAGTTTAGGGGGGGGATCGGATCAGCCCCAGCATTTT
v_call: TRBV19; clone_size: .; j_call: TRBJ1-2; d_call: .; cdr3_aa: CASSGRGYGYTF; cdr3_nt: TGTGCCAGTAGTGGTCGGGGCTATGGCTACACCTTC
v_call: TRBV28; clone_size: .; j_call: TRBJ1-3; d_call: TRBD1; cdr3_aa: CATGTGDNSGNTIYF; cdr3_nt: TGTGCCACAGGGACAGGGGACAACTCTGGAAACACCATATATTTT
v_call: TRBV24-1; clone_size: .; j_call: TRBJ1-2; d_call: .; cdr3_aa: CATSAEGGYGYTF; cdr3_nt: TGTGCCACCAGTGCAGAAGGGGGCTATGGCTACACCTTC
v_call: TRBV7-9; clone_size: .; j_call: TRBJ2-3; d_call: .; cdr3_aa: CASSLGDRSTDTQYF; cdr3_nt: TGTGCCAGCAGCTTAGGTGACAGGAGCACAGATACGCAGTATTTT
v_call: TRBV7-3; clone_size: .; j_call: TRBJ2-7; d_call: .; cdr3_aa: CASSPEPWGGPYEQYF; cdr3_nt: TGTGCCAGCAGCCCGGAACCCTGGGGCGGCCCCTACGAGCAGTACTTC
v_call: TRBV27; clone_size: .; j_call: TRBJ2-2; d_call: TRBD2; cdr3_aa: CASSPLADTGELFF; cdr3_nt: TGTGCCAGCAGTCCTCTAGCGGACACCGGGGAGCTGTTTTTT
v_call: TRBV4-2; clone_size: once; j_call: TRBJ1-2; d_call: .; cdr3_aa: CASSQVGELNYGYTF; cdr3_nt: TGTGCCAGCAGCCAAGTCGGGGAACTTAACTATGGCTACACCTTC
v_call: TRBV5-1; clone_size: .; j_call: TRBJ1-1; d_call: TRBD1; cdr3_aa: CASSSHRGMNTEAFF; cdr3_nt: TGCGCCAGCAGCTCCCACAGGGGCATGAACACTGAAGCTTTCTTT
v_call: TRBV9; clone_size: .; j_call: TRBJ2-3; d_call: .; cdr3_aa: CASSVGRKSTDTQYF; cdr3_nt: TGTGCCAGCAGCGTAGGTAGAAAGAGCACAGATACGCAGTATTTT
v_call: TRBV12-3/TRBV12-4; clone_size: .; j_call: TRBJ2-7; d_call: .; cdr3_aa: CASNSGYEQYF; cdr3_nt: TGTGCCAGCAATTCCGGCTACGAGCAGTACTTC
v_call: TRBV5-1; clone_size: once; j_call: TRBJ1-1; d_call: .; cdr3_aa: CASSLLLGEDTEAFF; cdr3_nt: TGCGCCAGCAGTCTCCTGCTAGGGGAGGACACTGAAGCTTTCTTT
v_call: TRBV18; clone_size: .; j_call: TRBJ1-4; d_call: .; cdr3_aa: CASSPRGSTNEKLFF; cdr3_nt: TGTGCCAGCTCACCACGAGGGAGTACTAATGAAAAACTGTTTTTT